This TCR beta chain was sequenced during a study of blood T cell repertoires in COVID-19. Overall study: Specimens from acute and convalescent COVID-19 originated in the United States, Italy and Spain. T cells, B-cell-depleted T cells, or PBMCs supplied cDNA or gDNA.

The germline V gene has CDR1 SGHTS and CDR2 YDEGEE. The ends were cut back, 0 bases at V and 8 bases at J, with 8 bases in the middle. The CDR3 has 13 residues. Methods used by the authors: Using reference gene primer amplification, nucleated cell counts were estimated. TCRdb keeps only in-frame clones here, not all; method: immunoSEQ multiplex PCR. V, J and clone size are those of that table, while D and trimming were read from the DNA. Of about 170,000 clones detected, almost 85% appear once; the ten largest clones hold roughly 13%. Sequenced: peripheral blood. The receptor's source is a man between 18 and 29 years old with active or convalescent COVID-19. The gene calls are TRBV5-8 and TRBJ1-4; D ambiguous. In DNA form, the CDR3 reads TGTGCCAGCAGCTTGGCTCTGAGCGAAAAACTGTTTTTT. This codes for CASSLALSEKLFF.